A selection of T cell receptor beta chains follows, all from one sample in a study of cytomegalovirus exposure and HLA in healthy donors. Clones were sequenced by immunoSEQ multiplex PCR, and TCRdb holds only the in-frame ones, with some missing. The repertoire has 200,000 to 250,000 clones, around 83% of them found once; the top ten carry 1.2% to 1.5%. The sequenced material came from PBMCs. The receptor source for this set is a girl aged 10-17 years in good health and CMV-seronegative. Both conserved end residues are part of each CDR3. The D gene is left open where the match is weak.

CDR3 protein: CASSHRSGSPGYEQFF; J gene: TRBJ2-1; D gene: TRBD2; CDR3 length: 16; V gene: TRBV2
CDR3 protein: CASSLISANTGELFF; J gene: TRBJ2-2; D gene: .; CDR3 length: 15; V gene: TRBV7-9
CDR3 protein: CASSLQSRGPSTDTQYF; J gene: TRBJ2-3; D gene: .; CDR3 length: 17; V gene: TRBV7-2
CDR3 protein: CASSLSGGDAYNEQFF; J gene: TRBJ2-1; D gene: TRBD2; CDR3 length: 16; V gene: TRBV27
CDR3 protein: CASSHDRGQFSGSTEAFF; J gene: TRBJ1-1; D gene: TRBD1; CDR3 length: 18; V gene: TRBV4-3
CDR3 protein: CASRTDRGANYGYTF; J gene: TRBJ1-2; D gene: TRBD1; CDR3 length: 15; V gene: TRBV6-5
CDR3 protein: CASSQGRLADANNEQFF; J gene: TRBJ2-1; D gene: TRBD2; CDR3 length: 17; V gene: TRBV4-1
CDR3 protein: CASSYSGGGYEQYF; J gene: TRBJ2-7; D gene: TRBD2; CDR3 length: 14; V gene: TRBV6-5
CDR3 protein: CATDAFGGGRNTEAFF; J gene: TRBJ1-1; D gene: .; CDR3 length: 16; V gene: TRBV10-2
CDR3 protein: CASRGRDSYEQYF; J gene: .; D gene: .; CDR3 length: 13; V gene: TRBV5-6
CDR3 protein: CASSRTGGSPLHF; J gene: TRBJ1-6; D gene: TRBD1; CDR3 length: 13; V gene: TRBV6-5
CDR3 protein: CASSQAGTVNTEAFF; J gene: TRBJ1-1; D gene: TRBD1; CDR3 length: 15; V gene: TRBV7-6
CDR3 protein: CASTSPVQGFNTGELFF; J gene: TRBJ2-2; D gene: .; CDR3 length: 17; V gene: TRBV27
CDR3 protein: CASGGEGNSNQPQHF; J gene: TRBJ1-5; D gene: .; CDR3 length: 15; V gene: TRBV6-6
CDR3 protein: CASSYVPYEQYF; J gene: TRBJ2-7; D gene: .; CDR3 length: 12; V gene: TRBV2
CDR3 protein: CAWSRYNEQFF; J gene: TRBJ2-1; D gene: .; CDR3 length: 11; V gene: TRBV30
CDR3 protein: CASSLSRGGDYEQYF; J gene: TRBJ2-7; D gene: .; CDR3 length: 15; V gene: TRBV28
CDR3 protein: CASSETEGSGANVLTF; J gene: TRBJ2-6; D gene: .; CDR3 length: 16; V gene: TRBV11-2
CDR3 protein: CASSQQEWGEFGNTIYF; J gene: TRBJ1-3; D gene: .; CDR3 length: 17; V gene: TRBV4-3
CDR3 protein: CASSAGLAGGRETQYF; J gene: TRBJ2-5; D gene: TRBD2; CDR3 length: 16; V gene: TRBV5-1
CDR3 protein: CASSLRPLLPPYNSPLHF; J gene: TRBJ1-6; D gene: .; CDR3 length: 18; V gene: TRBV7-2
CDR3 protein: CASRWEGGSYEQYF; J gene: TRBJ2-7; D gene: .; CDR3 length: 14; V gene: TRBV5-1
CDR3 protein: CAWSVLRTGLKRNEQYF; J gene: TRBJ2-7; D gene: TRBD1; CDR3 length: 17; V gene: TRBV30
CDR3 protein: CASKGQNTEAFF; J gene: TRBJ1-1; D gene: .; CDR3 length: 12; V gene: TRBV2
CDR3 protein: CATSTQTNPIETQYF; J gene: TRBJ2-5; D gene: .; CDR3 length: 15; V gene: TRBV28
CDR3 protein: CASSLGADGYTF; J gene: TRBJ1-2; D gene: .; CDR3 length: 12; V gene: TRBV5-6
CDR3 protein: CASSSGRGTGELFF; J gene: TRBJ2-2; D gene: TRBD2; CDR3 length: 14; V gene: TRBV7-3
CDR3 protein: CASSLEASGSTDTQYF; J gene: TRBJ2-3; D gene: TRBD2; CDR3 length: 16; V gene: TRBV13
CDR3 protein: CAWRGGYTDTQYF; J gene: TRBJ2-3; D gene: .; CDR3 length: 13; V gene: TRBV30
CDR3 protein: CASSLLPGLPAGEQFF; J gene: TRBJ2-1; D gene: TRBD2; CDR3 length: 16; V gene: TRBV7-3
CDR3 protein: CASSWGTLIPSNTEAFF; J gene: TRBJ1-1; D gene: .; CDR3 length: 17; V gene: TRBV5-1
CDR3 protein: CASSQGGRVDEKLFF; J gene: TRBJ1-4; D gene: TRBD1; CDR3 length: 15; V gene: TRBV28
CDR3 protein: CAGGRSGNEQFF; J gene: TRBJ2-1; D gene: TRBD2; CDR3 length: 12; V gene: TRBV28
CDR3 protein: CASSQELAGDGGTGELFF; J gene: TRBJ2-2; D gene: TRBD2; CDR3 length: 18; V gene: TRBV4-1
CDR3 protein: CSVYGGTGGNNEQFF; J gene: TRBJ2-1; D gene: TRBD1; CDR3 length: 15; V gene: TRBV29-1
CDR3 protein: CASSGEGAEAFF; J gene: TRBJ1-1; D gene: .; CDR3 length: 12; V gene: TRBV2
CDR3 protein: CASILSGDTEAFF; J gene: TRBJ1-1; D gene: .; CDR3 length: 13; V gene: TRBV6-1
CDR3 protein: CASSYGTHSYEQYF; J gene: TRBJ2-7; D gene: .; CDR3 length: 14; V gene: TRBV6-5
CDR3 protein: CASSATVLNEKLFF; J gene: TRBJ1-4; D gene: .; CDR3 length: 14; V gene: TRBV7-7
CDR3 protein: CSVLGTEAFF; J gene: TRBJ1-1; D gene: .; CDR3 length: 10; V gene: TRBV20-1
CDR3 protein: CASSLGRSSYNSPLHF; J gene: TRBJ1-6; D gene: .; CDR3 length: 16; V gene: TRBV27
CDR3 protein: CASSQSTGAQPQHF; J gene: TRBJ1-5; D gene: TRBD1; CDR3 length: 14; V gene: TRBV16
CDR3 protein: CASSRLKKTVTNADTQYF; J gene: TRBJ2-3; D gene: .; CDR3 length: 18; V gene: TRBV11-2
CDR3 protein: CASSKVPGPVPPSLNTEAFF; J gene: TRBJ1-1; D gene: .; CDR3 length: 20; V gene: TRBV21-1
CDR3 protein: CASSYQAKLNTEAFF; J gene: TRBJ1-1; D gene: .; CDR3 length: 15; V gene: TRBV7-7
CDR3 protein: CASSLDRATNEKLFF; J gene: TRBJ1-4; D gene: .; CDR3 length: 15; V gene: TRBV5-1
CDR3 protein: CASSIRDRGNTEAFF; J gene: TRBJ1-1; D gene: TRBD1; CDR3 length: 15; V gene: TRBV9
CDR3 protein: CATSRTGTGAGLVYTF; J gene: TRBJ1-2; D gene: TRBD1; CDR3 length: 16; V gene: TRBV15
CDR3 protein: CASSFGQGVISGNTIYF; J gene: TRBJ1-3; D gene: TRBD1; CDR3 length: 17; V gene: TRBV5-4
CDR3 protein: CASDTGSNSPLHF; J gene: TRBJ1-6; D gene: .; CDR3 length: 13; V gene: TRBV2
CDR3 protein: CASSELREHGYTF; J gene: TRBJ1-2; D gene: .; CDR3 length: 13; V gene: TRBV25-1
CDR3 protein: CASSPRDRVHEQYF; J gene: TRBJ2-7; D gene: TRBD1; CDR3 length: 14; V gene: TRBV5-4
CDR3 protein: CASSASGTGVHTGELFF; J gene: TRBJ2-2; D gene: TRBD1; CDR3 length: 17; V gene: TRBV7-2
CDR3 protein: CAGRADLNEKLFF; J gene: TRBJ1-4; D gene: .; CDR3 length: 13; V gene: TRBV2
CDR3 protein: CASRGSGVSSYNEQFF; J gene: TRBJ2-1; D gene: TRBD2; CDR3 length: 16; V gene: TRBV25-1